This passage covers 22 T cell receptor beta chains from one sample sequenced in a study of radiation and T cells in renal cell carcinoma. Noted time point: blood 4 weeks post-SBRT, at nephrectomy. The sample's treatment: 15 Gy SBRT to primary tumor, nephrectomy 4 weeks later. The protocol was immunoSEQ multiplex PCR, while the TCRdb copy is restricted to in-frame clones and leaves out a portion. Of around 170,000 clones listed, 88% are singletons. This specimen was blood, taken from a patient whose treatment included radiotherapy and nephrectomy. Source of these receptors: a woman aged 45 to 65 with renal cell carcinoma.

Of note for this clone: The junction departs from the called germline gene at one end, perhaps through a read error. CDR3 loop: CASKGDGNTEAFF. The CDR3 nucleotides read TGTGCAAGCAAGGGGGACGGAAACACTGAAGCTTTCTTT. The chain recombines TRBV6-4 with TRBJ1-1; weak D call: TRBD1 (6 bases). CDR3 length: 13 amino acids. Per the germline V gene, CDR1 is MRHNA and CDR2 is SNTAGT.

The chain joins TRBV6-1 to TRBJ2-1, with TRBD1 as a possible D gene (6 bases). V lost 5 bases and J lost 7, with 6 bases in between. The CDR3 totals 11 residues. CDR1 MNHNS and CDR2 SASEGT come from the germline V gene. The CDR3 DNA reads TGTGCCAGCAGTACAGGGAATGAGCAGTTCTTC. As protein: CASSTGNEQFF.

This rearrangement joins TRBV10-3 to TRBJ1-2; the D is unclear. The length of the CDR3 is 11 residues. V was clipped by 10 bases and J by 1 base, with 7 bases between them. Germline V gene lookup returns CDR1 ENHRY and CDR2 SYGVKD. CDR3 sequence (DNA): TGTGCCACACGAGTTAACTATGGCTACACCTTC. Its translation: CATRVNYGYTF.

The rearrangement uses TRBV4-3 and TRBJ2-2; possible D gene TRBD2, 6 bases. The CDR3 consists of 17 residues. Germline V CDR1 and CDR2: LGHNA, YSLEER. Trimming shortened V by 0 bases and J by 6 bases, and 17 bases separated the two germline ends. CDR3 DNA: TGCGCCAGCAGCCAAGATGGGGTGCGGGGTTTGTCCGGGGAGCTGTTTTTT. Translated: CASSQDGVRGLSGELFF.

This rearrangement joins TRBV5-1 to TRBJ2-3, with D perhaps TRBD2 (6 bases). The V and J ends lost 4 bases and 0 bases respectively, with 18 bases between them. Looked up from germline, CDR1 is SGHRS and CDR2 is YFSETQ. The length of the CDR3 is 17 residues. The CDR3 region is CASSQTFRDFSTDTQYF. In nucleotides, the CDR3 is TGCGCCAGCAGCCAAACTTTCCGGGACTTTAGCACAGATACGCAGTATTTT.

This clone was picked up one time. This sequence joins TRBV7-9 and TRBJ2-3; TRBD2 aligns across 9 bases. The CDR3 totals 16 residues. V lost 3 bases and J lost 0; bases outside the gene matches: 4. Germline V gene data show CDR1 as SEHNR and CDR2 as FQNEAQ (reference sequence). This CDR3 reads CASSFSGGASTDTQYF. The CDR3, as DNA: TGTGCCAGCAGCTTTAGCGGGGGAGCTAGCACAGATACGCAGTATTTT.

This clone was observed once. The DNA for the CDR3 is TGTGCCAGTAGTATACAGGACACAGATACGCAGTATTTT. Its translation is CASSIQDTDTQYF. The chain joins TRBV19 to TRBJ2-3; the D is unclear. The V gene's germline CDR1 is LNHDA and CDR2 SQIVND (reference sequence). The V and J ends lost 2 bases and 2 bases respectively, with 5 bases between them. CDR3 length: 13 amino acids.

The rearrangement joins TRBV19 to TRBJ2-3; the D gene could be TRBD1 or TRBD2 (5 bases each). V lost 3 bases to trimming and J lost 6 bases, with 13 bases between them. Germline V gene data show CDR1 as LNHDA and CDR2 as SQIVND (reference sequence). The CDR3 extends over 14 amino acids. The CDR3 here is CASSIGGTPDTQYF. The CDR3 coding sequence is TGTGCCAGTAGTATTGGGGGAACCCCTGATACGCAGTATTTT.

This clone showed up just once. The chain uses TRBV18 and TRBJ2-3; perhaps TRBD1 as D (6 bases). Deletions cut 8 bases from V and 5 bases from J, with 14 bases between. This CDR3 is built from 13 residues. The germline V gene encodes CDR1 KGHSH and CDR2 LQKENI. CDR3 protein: CASTRGFEDTQYF. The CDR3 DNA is TGTGCCAGCACAAGGGGGTTTGAAGATACGCAGTATTTT.

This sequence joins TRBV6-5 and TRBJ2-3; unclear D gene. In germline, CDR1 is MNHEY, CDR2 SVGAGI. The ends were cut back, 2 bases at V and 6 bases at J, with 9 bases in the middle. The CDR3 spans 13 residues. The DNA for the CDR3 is TGTGCCAGCAGTTACCCGGGCGTGGATACGCAGTATTTT. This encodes CASSYPGVDTQYF.

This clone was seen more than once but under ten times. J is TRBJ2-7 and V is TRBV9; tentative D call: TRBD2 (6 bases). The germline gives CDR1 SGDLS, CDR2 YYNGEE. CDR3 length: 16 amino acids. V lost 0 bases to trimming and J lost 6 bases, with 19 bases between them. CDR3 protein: CASSVAAGSDLGEQYF. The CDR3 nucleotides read TGTGCCAGCAGCGTAGCGGCGGGGAGTGATCTGGGCGAGCAGTACTTC.

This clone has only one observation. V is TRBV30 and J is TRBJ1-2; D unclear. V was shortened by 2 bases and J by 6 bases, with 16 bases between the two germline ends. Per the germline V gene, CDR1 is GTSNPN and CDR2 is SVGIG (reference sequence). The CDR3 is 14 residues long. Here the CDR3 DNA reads TGTGCCTGGAGTCGCTGGGCCAAACTAGATGGCTACACCTTC. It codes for CAWSRWAKLDGYTF.

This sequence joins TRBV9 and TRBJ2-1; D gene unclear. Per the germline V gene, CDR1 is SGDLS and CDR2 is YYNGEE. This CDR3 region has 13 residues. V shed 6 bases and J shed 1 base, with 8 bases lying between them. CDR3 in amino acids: CASNGDSYNEQFF. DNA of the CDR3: TGTGCCAGCAACGGTGATTCCTACAATGAGCAGTTCTTC.

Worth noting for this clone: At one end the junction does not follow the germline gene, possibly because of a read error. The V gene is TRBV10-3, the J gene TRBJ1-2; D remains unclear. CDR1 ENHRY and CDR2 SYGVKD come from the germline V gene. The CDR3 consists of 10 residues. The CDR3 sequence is CASSRGGYTF. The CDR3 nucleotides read TGTGCCAGCAGTCGAGGGGGCTACACCTTC.

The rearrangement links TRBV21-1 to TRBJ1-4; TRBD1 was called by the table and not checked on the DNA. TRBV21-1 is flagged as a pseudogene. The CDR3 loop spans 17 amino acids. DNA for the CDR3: TGTGCCAGCAGCAAAGGAAAAGTTACAGGGAACGAGGAAAAACTGTTTTTT. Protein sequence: CASSKGKVTGNEEKLFF.

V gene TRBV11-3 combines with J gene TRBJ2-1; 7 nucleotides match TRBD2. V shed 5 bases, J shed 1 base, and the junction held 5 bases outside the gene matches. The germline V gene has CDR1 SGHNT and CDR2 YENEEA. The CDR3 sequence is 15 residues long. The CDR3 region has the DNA TGTGCCAGCAGCAGAGGCGGGGGTTCCTACAATGAGCAGTTCTTC. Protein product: CASSRGGGSYNEQFF.

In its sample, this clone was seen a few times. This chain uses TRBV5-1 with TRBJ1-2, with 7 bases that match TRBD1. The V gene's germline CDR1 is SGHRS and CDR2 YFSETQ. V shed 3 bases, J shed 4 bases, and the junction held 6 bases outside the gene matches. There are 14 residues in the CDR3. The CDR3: CASSSETGSYGYTF. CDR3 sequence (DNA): TGCGCCAGCAGCTCCGAGACAGGGTCCTATGGCTACACCTTC.

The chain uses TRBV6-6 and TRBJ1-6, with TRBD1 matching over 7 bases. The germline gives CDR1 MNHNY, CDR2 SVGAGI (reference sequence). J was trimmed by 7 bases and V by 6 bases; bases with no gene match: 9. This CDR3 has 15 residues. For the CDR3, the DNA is TGTGCCAGCAGGGGGACAGTCGAGAACAATTCACCCCTCCACTTT. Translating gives CASRGTVENNSPLHF.

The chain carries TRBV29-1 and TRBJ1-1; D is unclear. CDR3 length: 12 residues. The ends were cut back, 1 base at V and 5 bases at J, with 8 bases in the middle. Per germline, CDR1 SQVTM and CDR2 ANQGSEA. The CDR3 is CSVEVMGTEAFF. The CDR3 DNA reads TGCAGCGTTGAAGTGATGGGGACTGAAGCTTTCTTT.

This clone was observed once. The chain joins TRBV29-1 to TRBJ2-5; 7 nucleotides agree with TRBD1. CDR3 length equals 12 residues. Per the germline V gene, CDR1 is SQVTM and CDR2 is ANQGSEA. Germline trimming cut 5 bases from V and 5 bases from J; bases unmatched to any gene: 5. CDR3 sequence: CSVKRGQETQYF. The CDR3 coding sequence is TGCAGCGTTAAGAGGGGACAGGAGACCCAGTACTTC.

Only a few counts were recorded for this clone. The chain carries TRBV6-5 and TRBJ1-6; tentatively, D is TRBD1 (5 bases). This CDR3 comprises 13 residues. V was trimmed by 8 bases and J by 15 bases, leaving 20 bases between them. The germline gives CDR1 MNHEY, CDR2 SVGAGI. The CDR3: CASCRDSLSDLHF. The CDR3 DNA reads TGTGCCAGCTGTCGGGACTCCCTTTCGGACCTCCACTTT.

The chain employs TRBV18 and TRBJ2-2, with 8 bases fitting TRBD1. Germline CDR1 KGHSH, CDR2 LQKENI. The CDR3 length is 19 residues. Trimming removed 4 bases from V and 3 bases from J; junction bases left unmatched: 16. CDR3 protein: CASSRKTGTGHLDTGELFF. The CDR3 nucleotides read TGTGCCAGCTCACGGAAGACCGGGACAGGTCATTTAGACACCGGGGAGCTGTTTTTT.